The source of this TCR beta chain is a study of T cells in women clearing cervical HPV infection. Study observations and caveats: Unknown T-cell numbers per sample may underlie the richness differences. CIN3+ cases had significantly higher TCR richness than controls; evenness did not differ. Effector/memory and HPV-specific T cells were not isolated, and association timing is unknown.

Of note for this clone: What it binds is not known. The sequence runs out 3 residues before the end of the CDR3; the remainder is reconstructed from the germline J gene. The sample contains more than one DNA sequence encoding this CDR3.

The repertoire was sequenced with immunoSEQ multiplex PCR; TCRdb's copy has only in-frame clones and lacks some. The sample has fewer than 35,000 clones. Germline assignment: CDR1 SGHRS and CDR2 YFSETQ. This CDR3 region has 16 residues. V was shortened by 1 base and J by 0 bases, with 11 bases between the two germline ends. The clonotype originates from a woman aged 18 to 75 with a cervical HPV16 infection that either progressed to CIN3+ or cleared (not recorded which). The sequencing sample was made of blood buffy coat. V usage is TRBV5-1 and J usage is TRBJ1-3, with D unclear. CDR3 bases read: TGCGCCAGCAGCTTGTCGGGGTCTAACTCTGGAAACACC. Its protein product is CASSLSGSNSGNT. The full CDR3 protein is CASSLSGSNSGNTIYF.